A selection of T cell receptor beta chains follows, all from one sample in a study of T-cell reconstitution after alpha-beta-depleted transplantation in children. One entry per CDR3 protein, called by TCRdb with MiXCR from the PCR reads. The top ten hold around two fifths of the sample, which has around 370,000 distinct CDR3 sequences, under 20% seen once. Sequences were derived from PBMCs, mostly from graft donor cells, sampled 360 days after TCRalphabeta/CD19-depleted stem cell transplant. The receptors shown here come from a male patient between 2 and 9 years old who had a stem cell transplant for acute lymphoblastic leukemia, so the T cells may come from the graft donor. Both conserved end residues are part of each CDR3. Fields, in order: V gene, J gene, clone size, D gene, CDR3 protein, CDR3 DNA. D genes are given only for firm matches. Part of the rows lack a size; the others show once, few, many or a class for expanded clones.

TRBV10-3,TRBJ2-7,many,-,CAIMGGPKPYEQYF,TGTGCCATCATGGGGGGACCTAAACCCTACGAGCAGTACTTC
TRBV5-1,TRBJ2-5,-,-,CASRSPGVVTQYF,TGCGCCAGCAGATCCCCGGGGGTGGTGACCCAGTACTTC
TRBV9,TRBJ2-1,-,TRBD2,CASSADWTSVNNEQFF,TGTGCCAGCAGCGCCGATTGGACTAGCGTTAACAATGAGCAGTTCTTC
TRBV4-1,TRBJ2-1,-,TRBD2,CASSRLLPGLPFRNEQFF,TGCGCCAGCAGCCGACTGTTGCCGGGACTACCTTTTAGAAATGAGCAGTTCTTC
TRBV7-3,TRBJ2-1,-,TRBD1,CASSLDGTGVYNEQFF,TGTGCCAGCAGCTTGGATGGGACAGGGGTCTACAATGAGCAGTTCTTC
TRBV3-1,TRBJ2-2,few,-,CASSPGGSANTGELFF,TGTGCCAGCAGCCCCGGTGGTAGCGCGAACACCGGGGAGCTGTTTTTT
TRBV6-8,TRBJ1-2,few,-,CASSYGVVAYGYTF,TGTGCCAGCAGTTACGGGGTAGTGGCCTATGGCTACACCTTC
TRBV12-5,TRBJ2-3,few,TRBD2,CASGLVLSDVSGPLRADTQYF,TGTGCTAGTGGTTTGGTGTTATCGGATGTTAGCGGGCCCTTAAGGGCAGATACGCAGTATTTT
TRBV9,TRBJ2-2,few,-,CASSVRENAKGNGELFF,TGTGCCAGCAGCGTAAGGGAGAATGCCAAGGGAAACGGGGAGCTGTTTTTT
TRBV4-3,TRBJ1-6,few,TRBD1,CASSQQTGSNSPLHF,TGCGCCAGCAGCCAACAGACAGGGAGTAATTCACCCCTCCACTTT
TRBV20-1,TRBJ2-1,many,TRBD2,CSARGLAEYNEQFF,TGCAGTGCTAGAGGACTAGCGGAATACAATGAGCAGTTCTTC
TRBV7-9,TRBJ2-5,many,-,CASSSTREETQYF,TGTGCCAGCAGCTCCACGAGGGAAGAGACCCAGTACTTC
TRBV6-2/TRBV6-3,TRBJ2-1,few,TRBD2,CASSNLGLAGYNEQFF,TGTGCCAGCAGTAACCTCGGACTAGCGGGGTACAATGAGCAGTTCTTC
TRBV12-3/TRBV12-4,TRBJ2-1,-,-,CASSPPTGSDEQFF,TGTGCCAGCAGTCCGCCCACAGGGAGCGATGAGCAGTTCTTC
TRBV5-8,TRBJ2-5,-,-,CASSLTQTGETQYF,TGTGCCAGCAGCTTGACGCAGACCGGCGAGACCCAGTACTTC